These 32 T cell receptor beta chains were all obtained from the same sample, sequenced in a study of prognosis after radiotherapy for stage I lung cancer. Two-round multiplex PCR amplified TCR beta CDR3 from genomic DNA. Primers targeting each individual TRBV and TRBJ gene were applied in first-round PCR. TCRdb independently ran MiXCR on the multiplex PCR reads; one entry per CDR3 protein. This sample has approximately 31,000 distinct CDR3 sequences, with over 45% found just once. The starting material was PBMCs, obtained before or after stereotactic body radiation therapy (not recorded which). The receptors here all came from a donor over 45 with non-small cell lung cancer.

The chain couples TRBV6-1 to TRBJ2-2; TRBD2 aligns across 13 bases. Germline trimming cut 6 bases from V and 5 bases from J; bases unmatched to any gene: 12. The germline gives CDR1 MNHNS, CDR2 SASEGT. CDR3 size: 18 residues. CDR3 loop: CASRLLGLAGEMTGELFF. CDR3 nucleotides: TGTGCCAGCAGACTCCTTGGACTAGCGGGAGAGATGACCGGGGAGCTGTTTTTT.

This clonotype was recorded at least ten times. The chain recombines TRBV30 with TRBJ1-1, with TRBD1 as a possible D gene (5 bases). This CDR3 has 13 amino acids. The germline V and J ends were trimmed by 3 bases and 1 base, with 9 bases remaining between them. Per germline, CDR1 GTSNPN and CDR2 SVGIG (reference sequence). The CDR3: CAWRAGWNTEAFF. The CDR3 DNA reads TGTGCCTGGAGGGCAGGGTGGAACACTGAAGCTTTCTTT.

About this clonotype itself: A much larger clone is a single base away; this may be a read error. The chain joins TRBV28 to TRBJ1-1, with D maybe TRBD1 (6 bases). The germline V and J ends were trimmed by 5 bases and 6 bases, with 22 bases remaining between them. CDR1 and CDR2 (germline): MDHEN, SYDVKM. This CDR3 is built from 16 residues. CDR3 sequence (DNA): TGTGCCAGCAGTCCTACTACAGGGCCCATGGGCGCTGAAGCTTTCTTT. Amino acid sequence: CASSPTTGPMGAEAFF.

About this clonotype: A far larger clone is just one base off, so this is likely a read error. This chain links TRBV5-1 with TRBJ2-1; 14 bases are a match to TRBD2. Germline CDR1 is SGHRS and CDR2 is YFSETQ. Germline trimming cut 7 bases from V and 10 bases from J; bases unmatched to any gene: 10. The CDR3 is 15 residues long. CDR3 DNA: TGCGCCAGCGGGACTAGCGGGAGTTTTTCCTACGAGCAGTTCTTC. Its translation: CASGTSGSFSYEQFF.

Comment on this clonotype: A far larger clone lies a single base away; this is likely a read error. The gene calls are TRBV6-1 and TRBJ2-7; D unclear. The end of the DNA fits TRBJ2-1 better, so the J call may be wrong. There are 17 residues in the CDR3. The V gene's germline CDR1 is MNHNS and CDR2 SASEGT. This CDR3 is CASGRPLPELLYNEQFF. The CDR3, as DNA: TGTGCCAGCGGCAGACCCCTACCGGAGCTATTGTACAATGAGCAGTTCTTC.

This clonotype was observed many times. Since the CDR3 does not end with the conserved phenylalanine or tryptophan, this likely comes from a read error. This rearrangement joins TRBV4-1 to TRBJ1-2, with D tentatively TRBD1 (6 bases). Trimming took 4 bases from V and 7 from J, leaving 16 bases between them. Germline loops: CDR1 MGHRA, CDR2 YSYEKL. The CDR3 spans 14 residues. CDR3 DNA: TGCGCCAGCAGCCTTCAGGGGAGGGAGGTTGGCTACACCCTC. This gives the protein CASSLQGREVGYTL.

The sample holds many counts of this clonotype. The J gene is TRBJ2-3, the V gene TRBV5-5; TRBD2 agrees at 8 bases. The junction had 10 bases not matched to a gene; V was cut back by 0 bases and J by 10 bases. This CDR3 comprises 15 residues. Per the germline V gene, CDR1 is SGHKS and CDR2 is YYEKEE (reference sequence). The CDR3 DNA is TGTGCCAGCAGCTTGGGTCCAGGACGGGAGGGTTCGCAGTATTTT. Translating gives CASSLGPGREGSQYF.

This clonotype was seen repeatedly, ten times or more. The chain combines TRBV4-3 with TRBJ2-1, with TRBD1 matching 7 bases. Germline loops: CDR1 LGHNA, CDR2 YSLEER. The CDR3 has 13 residues. V was clipped by 3 bases and J by 7 bases; unmatched bases: 3. The CDR3 spells CASSHQQGNEQFF. Written as DNA, the CDR3 is TGCGCCAGCAGCCATCAACAGGGGAATGAGCAGTTCTTC.

To note about this clonotype: A far larger clone differs by one base, so this is likely a read error. The chain employs TRBV7-8 and TRBJ2-5; D unclear. The J call is doubtful: the DNA matches TRBJ2-1 better. The germline V gene has CDR1 SGHVS and CDR2 FQNEAQ. This CDR3 region has 16 residues. Written as DNA, the CDR3 is TGTGCCAGCAGCAGCCTCCAGTGGACCTCATTAAATGAGCAGTTCTTC. Translation gives CASSSLQWTSLNEQFF.

This clonotype has ten or more counts. The chain uses TRBV3-1 and TRBJ1-2; D not certain. Trimming shortened V by 3 bases and J by 6 bases, and 8 bases separated the two germline ends. CDR1 and CDR2 from the germline V gene are LGHDT and YNNKEL (reference sequence). The CDR3 covers 12 residues. The DNA of the CDR3 is TGTGCCAGCAGCCACCTCGAGAATGGCTACACCTTC. Amino acid sequence: CASSHLENGYTF.

This clonotype was observed once. The V and J genes are TRBV5-1 and TRBJ2-5; D is undetermined. This CDR3 has 13 amino acids. Germline loops: CDR1 SGHRS, CDR2 YFSETQ. V was cut by 0 bases and J by 5 bases, with 8 bases left in between. The CDR3 loop is CASSLARWETQYF. The CDR3 coding sequence is TGCGCCAGCAGCTTGGCCAGGTGGGAGACCCAGTACTTC.

This clonotype came up many times. The chain couples TRBV20-1 to TRBJ2-7, with D tentatively TRBD1 (6 bases). The CDR3 spans 14 residues. Germline V gene data show CDR1 as DFQATT and CDR2 as SNEGSKA (reference sequence). V was clipped by 0 bases and J by 5 bases, with 14 bases between them. The CDR3 nucleotides read TGCAGTGCTAGAGATTTGCAGGGGATGAACGAGCAGTACTTC. Translating it yields CSARDLQGMNEQYF.

The chain employs TRBV7-3 and TRBJ1-1, with a possible D match to TRBD1 (5 bases). The CDR3 loop spans 17 amino acids. Trimming left V 2 bases short and J 0 bases short, with 16 bases between. Germline values: CDR1 SGHTA, CDR2 FQGTGA. CDR3 DNA sequence: TGTGCCAGCAGCTTAGGGGGTAACCCCTTGATGAACACTGAAGCTTTCTTT. Its translation: CASSLGGNPLMNTEAFF.

Turning to this clonotype: At one end, the junction sequence differs from germline, possibly due to a read error. The V and J genes are TRBV7-8 and TRBJ2-2; D possibly corresponds to TRBD2 (5 bases). CDR1 SGHVS and CDR2 FQNEAQ come from the germline V gene. The CDR3 spans 16 residues. DNA of the CDR3: TGTGCCAGCAGCCTAAGAGCGGTGGCGAATACCGGGGAGCTGTTTTTT. Protein product: CASSLRAVANTGELFF.

This clonotype was detected only a few times. This probably arose from a read error, given a far larger clone one base away. The CDR3 is CASIRLGGGISYEQYF. CDR3 nucleotide sequence: TGTGCCAGCATCCGCCTGGGGGGCGGAATTTCGTACGAGCAGTACTTC. V gene TRBV7-2 combines with J gene TRBJ2-7, with D perhaps TRBD1 or TRBD2 (6 bases each). The CDR3 contains 16 residues. V was cut by 7 bases and J by 4 bases, with 23 bases left in between. In germline, CDR1 is SGHTA, CDR2 FQGNSA.

This clonotype came up many times. The chain carries TRBV28 and TRBJ2-7, with 8 bases matching TRBD2. The CDR3 consists of 17 residues. Looked up from germline, CDR1 is MDHEN and CDR2 is SYDVKM. V shed 4 bases and J 12 bases; nucleotides not matched to a gene: 23. The CDR3 DNA follows: TGTGCCAGCAGTTCACTCAGGGCTCGCCGGGGGGGGCTACGAGGGTACTTC. Its protein product is CASSSLRARRGGLRGYF.

This clonotype came up many times. Here the CDR3 DNA reads TGTGCCTGCACCCCCGTCTTAGGCTCTGGGGCCAACGTCCTGACTTTC. Translated: CACTPVLGSGANVLTF. The V and J genes are TRBV30 and TRBJ2-6; D ambiguous. Germline CDR1 GTSNPN, CDR2 SVGIG (reference sequence). V shed 6 bases and J shed 0 bases, with 15 bases lying between them. The CDR3 contains 16 residues.

At least ten counts were recorded for this clonotype. The chain couples TRBV20-1 to TRBJ2-3; 9 bases fit TRBD1. Trimming took 8 bases from V and 0 from J; bases not matched to a gene: 21. The V gene's germline CDR1 is DFQATT and CDR2 SNEGSKA (reference sequence). The CDR3 runs 19 residues. In DNA, the CDR3 is TGCAGTCCCGGCCCTCATGTGGACAGGGGCCTAACTAGCACAGATACGCAGTATTTT. Its protein is CSPGPHVDRGLTSTDTQYF.

V gene TRBV5-1 combines with J gene TRBJ2-7; a possible D gene is TRBD1 (5 bases). This CDR3 contains 14 residues. The germline V gene encodes CDR1 SGHRS and CDR2 YFSETQ. V lost 4 bases, J lost 0 bases, and 11 bases lay in between. The CDR3 loop is CASSLTASSYEQYF. The CDR3 nucleotides read TGCGCCAGCAGCCTGACAGCTAGCTCCTACGAGCAGTACTTC.

In nucleotides, the CDR3 is TGTGCCAGCAGCAAACGGACAGGGGGTTTCCTTAGCGGGCAGTACTTC. This sequence encodes CASSKRTGGFLSGQYF. V gene TRBV3-1 combines with J gene TRBJ2-7; TRBD1 matches 10 bases. CDR3 size: 16 residues. Germline CDR1 LGHDT, CDR2 YNNKEL (reference sequence). V shed 5 bases and J 9 bases; nucleotides not matched to a gene: 16.

This clonotype is classed as medium-sized. This sequence joins TRBV12-3 or TRBV12-4 and TRBJ2-1; no definite D call. The CDR3 sequence is 13 residues long. The germline V and J ends were trimmed by 5 bases and 7 bases, with 12 bases remaining between them. This CDR3 is CASSRRLRNEQFF. The DNA for the CDR3 is TGTGCCAGCAGTCGGCGGTTAAGGAATGAGCAGTTCTTC.

This clonotype showed up just once. The CDR3 does not close with the conserved phenylalanine or tryptophan, likely indicating a read error. The genes are TRBV6-1 and TRBJ2-1; no firm D call. CDR1 is MNHNS and CDR2 is SASEGT in the germline V gene. The CDR3 loop spans 11 amino acids. CDR3 in DNA: TGCGCCAGCCAGTCCTCGAATGAGCAGTTCTCC. Translation gives CASQSSNEQFS.

This chain joins TRBV10-3 and TRBJ1-2; D gene uncertain. Germline V lookup: CDR1 ENHRY, CDR2 SYGVKD. V was trimmed by 10 bases and J by 7 bases, leaving 13 bases between them. This CDR3 is 11 amino acids long. CDR3 sequence: CATSGGVGYTF. CDR3 in DNA: TGTGCCACCTCCGGTGGAGTTGGCTACACCTTC.

This clonotype has a count of ten or more. This chain joins TRBV2 and TRBJ1-5, with 7 bases that match TRBD1. Germline lookup yields CDR1 SNHLY and CDR2 FYNNEI. The CDR3 extends over 14 amino acids. J was trimmed by 10 bases and V by 6 bases; bases with no gene match: 12. The CDR3 here is CASRGTVRIGPQHF. For the CDR3, the DNA is TGTGCCAGCAGGGGGACAGTACGAATAGGTCCCCAGCATTTT.

This clonotype was observed at least ten times. The chain is built from TRBV30 and TRBJ2-5; 9 nucleotides agree with TRBD1. The CDR3 length is 15 residues. V shed 2 bases and J 5 bases; nucleotides not matched to a gene: 9. Germline CDR1 is GTSNPN and CDR2 is SVGIG (reference sequence). The CDR3, as DNA: TGTGCCTGGAGTAGGACTAGACAGGGGGGGGAGACCCAGTACTTC. Its protein is CAWSRTRQGGETQYF.

As to this clonotype: Compared with germline, one end of the junction differs, possibly owing to a read error. This rearrangement joins TRBV27 to TRBJ2-1; D unresolved. The V gene's germline CDR1 is MNHEY and CDR2 SMNVEV (reference sequence). The CDR3 extends over 13 amino acids. The CDR3 loop reads CARSFDCYNEQFF. CDR3 nucleotide sequence: TGTGCCAGAAGTTTCGACTGCTACAATGAGCAGTTCTTC.

Many counts were recorded for this clonotype. Relative to the germline gene, one junction end is altered; a read error may explain this. The genes are TRBV11-2 and TRBJ1-1, with a weak D call TRBD1 (6 bases). Germline loops: CDR1 SGHAT, CDR2 FQNNGV. The CDR3 sequence is 16 residues long. This CDR3 reads CASSLEWRTVKTEAFF. The DNA of the CDR3 is TGTGCCAGCAGCTTAGAATGGCGGACAGTGAAAACTGAAGCTTTCTTT.

Many counts were recorded for this clonotype. V and J are TRBV6-1 and TRBJ2-7, with 8 nucleotides matching TRBD1. Germline CDR1 reads MNHNS; CDR2 reads SASEGT. The CDR3 length is 14 residues. The V segment lost 5 bases and the J segment 2 bases; nucleotides outside the gene matches: 5. The CDR3 sequence: CASSQTTGAYEQYF. In nucleotides, the CDR3 is TGTGCCAGCAGTCAGACGACAGGGGCCTACGAGCAGTACTTC.

The chain carries TRBV6-1 and TRBJ1-5, with 8 positions matching TRBD1. The CDR3 contains 16 residues. Per the germline V gene, CDR1 is MNHNS and CDR2 is SASEGT. Trimming at V came to 5 bases and at J to 3 bases, leaving 9 bases not matched to a gene. CDR3 sequence (DNA): TGTGCCAGCAGTACCAGGGGGCGAGGCGACAATCAGCCCCAGCATTTT. It yields the protein CASSTRGRGDNQPQHF.

This clonotype occurred many times. V usage is TRBV6-2 or TRBV6-3 and J usage is TRBJ2-5; either TRBD1 or TRBD2 may supply D (6 bases each). The CDR3 is 14 residues long. V was shortened by 4 bases and J by 5 bases, with 14 bases between the two germline ends. Germline lookup yields CDR1 MNHEY and CDR2 SVGEGT. CDR3 sequence reads: CASSWGASAETQYF. DNA for the CDR3: TGTGCCAGCAGTTGGGGGGCTTCGGCGGAGACCCAGTACTTC.

V gene TRBV20-1 combines with J gene TRBJ1-2, with D perhaps TRBD1 (5 bases). This CDR3 is 11 amino acids long. From germline, CDR1 is DFQATT and CDR2 SNEGSKA (reference sequence). The V gene lost 6 bases and the J gene lost 11 bases, with 16 bases spanning the gap. The CDR3 here is CSARRGFVYTF. In DNA form, the CDR3 reads TGCAGTGCAAGAAGGGGCTTTGTTTACACCTTC.

Remarks on this clonotype: A far more abundant clone sits one base away, making this likely a read error. The chain employs TRBV20-1 and TRBJ2-7; no clear D. The DNA end is a closer match to TRBJ2-5, so the J assignment may be wrong. CDR1 and CDR2 from the germline V gene are DFQATT and SNEGSKA (reference sequence). The CDR3 has 12 residues. The CDR3 loop reads CSARWWEETQYF. CDR3 in DNA: TGCAGTGCCCGGTGGTGGGAAGAGACCCAGTACTTC.